What follows describes a single T cell receptor beta chain. The data are from a study of Tregs in tolerant kidney transplant recipients. CDR1 and CDR2 (germline): KGHSH, LQKENI. Trimming shortened V by 0 bases and J by 4 bases, and 17 bases separated the two germline ends. The CDR3 contains 17 residues. The table came from immunoSEQ multiplex PCR; TCRdb's copy has only in-frame clones and leaves some out. The sample contains around 120,000 clones, roughly 92% of which appear only once. The clonotype was recovered from a human donor in good health. The chain carries TRBV18 and TRBJ2-3; perhaps TRBD2 as D (5 bases). Sequencing input: CD4+ T cells from blood. The CDR3 region has the DNA TGTGCCAGCTCACCACCCGTAGGAGGATTTGGTGCAGATACGCAGTATTTT. This translates into CASSPPVGGFGADTQYF.